The subject of this entry is one T cell receptor (beta chain). The record originates from a study of blood T cell repertoires in COVID-19. Study as a whole: T cells, B-cell-depleted T cells, or PBMCs provided the cDNA or gDNA that served as material.

Each participant's cohort was designated according to participant-reported clinical history. The CDR3 spans 16 residues. Deletions cut 0 bases from V and 7 bases from J, with 16 bases between. Germline V gene sequence: CDR1 WNHNN, CDR2 SYGVQD (reference sequence). The repertoire was sequenced with immunoSEQ multiplex PCR; TCRdb's copy has only in-frame clones and lacks some. The sample holds about 310,000 clones, 85% to 90% seen once. This receptor was obtained from a young woman with acute COVID-19. Sequenced material: PBMCs or T cells enriched from blood (not recorded which). This chain links TRBV10-1 with TRBJ2-1, with a tentative D call TRBD2 (6 bases). The CDR3 DNA reads TGCGCCAGCAGTGAGTCAGCGGGCTTTTGGAAGAATGAGCAGTTCTTC. This codes for CASSESAGFWKNEQFF.